The text below deals with one TCR beta chain. The antigen remains undetermined. Deep was the level at which the assay was run. How the authors handled the data: ImmunoSEQ supplied junction-only sequences lacking quality scores, so filtering was different. Data came from immunoSEQ multiplex PCR; TCRdb stores just in-frame clones and leaves some out. V and J calls plus clone size are reproduced from that table; the DNA served to infer D and trimming. Of around 2.1 million clones listed, approximately 95% are singletons. This specimen comes from a study of shared clonotypes between healthy human individuals. General observations from the study: Among a handful of donors, around 5% of naive CD4 clonotypes were found in common.

V was pared by 5 bases and J by 6 bases, with 15 bases of the junction left unmatched. Germline V CDR1 and CDR2: KGHSH, LQKENI. The CDR3 contains 16 residues. Sequencing input: naive CD4+ T cells sorted from blood. As for subset: CD45RA+ positively selected. The clonotype was recovered from a man aged 18 to 30 in good health. This chain connects TRBV18 to TRBJ1-2; 7 nucleotides match TRBD1. The CDR3 DNA reads as TGTGCCAGCTCATTCCGGGACAGCGGTAAGGAAAATGGCTACACCTTC. Protein sequence: CASSFRDSGKENGYTF. Complete variable domain (other parts from reference TRBV18 and TRBJ1-2): NAGVMQNPRHLVRRRGQEARLRCSPMKGHSHVYWYRQLPEEGLKFMVYLQKENIIDESGMPKERFSAEFPKEGPSILRIQQVVRGDSAAYFCASSFRDSGKENGYTFGSGTRLTVV.